Below, 18 T cell receptor beta chains from the same sample are listed, as sequenced in a study of blood T cell repertoires in COVID-19 (TCRdb year 2020). The protocol used for the library was the immunoSEQ multiplex PCR assay. TCRdb's version of the immuneACCESS table is confined to in-frame rearrangements and falls short of the full clone set. An unresolved V gene accounts for under half of the shortfall where checked; the remainder is of unknown origin. Counted in this sample were approximately 63,000 clones; more than 80% of them appeared once. The top ten clonotypes cover around 1.3% of the sample. Sequenced: peripheral blood. The source of these receptors is an elderly woman with acute or convalescent COVID-19.

This clone showed up just a few times. This rearrangement joins TRBV9 to TRBJ2-7; D not certain. The V gene's germline CDR1 is SGDLS and CDR2 YYNGEE. This CDR3 region has 15 residues. Trimming pared 4 bases from V and 4 bases from J, leaving 18 bases between. Here the CDR3 DNA reads TGTGCCAGCAGCCCCCGCCTAGGCCCCTATTACGAGCAGTACTTC. It yields the protein CASSPRLGPYYEQYF.

V gene TRBV5-4 combines with J gene TRBJ1-6; no reliable D call. The germline V gene has CDR1 SGHNT and CDR2 YYREEE (reference sequence). V gave up 0 bases and J gave up 8 bases, with 6 bases separating them. The CDR3 covers 13 residues. CDR3 in DNA: TGTGCCAGCAGCTTGGCCGGGGATTCACCCCTCCACTTT. Translation: CASSLAGDSPLHF.

The CDR3 DNA reads as TGTGCCAGCAGCGAGTATCAAGAGACCCAGTACTTC. Amino acids: CASSEYQETQYF. This chain connects TRBV21-1 to TRBJ2-5; the DNA was not compared with TRBD2, the D call given in the table. TRBV21-1 is termed a pseudogene. CDR3 length equals 12 residues.

V is TRBV6-1 and J is TRBJ1-2; 8 nucleotides line up with TRBD1. Per the germline V gene, CDR1 is MNHNS and CDR2 is SASEGT. This CDR3 has 17 residues. The J segment lost 5 bases and the V segment lost 2 bases, leaving 13 bases of the junction unmatched. CDR3 coding DNA: TGTGCCAGCAGTGAACGCGGGTGGCAGGGGGCTGTTTATGGCTACACCTTC. Residues: CASSERGWQGAVYGYTF.

This chain joins TRBV5-6 and TRBJ2-2, with D unresolved. This CDR3 has 16 residues. Germline CDR1 is SGHDT and CDR2 is YYEEEE. V gave up 4 bases and J gave up 1 base, with 14 bases separating them. DNA for the CDR3: TGTGCCAGCAGCCATCGTCCTTTCGGGAACACCGGGGAGCTGTTTTTT. Translating it yields CASSHRPFGNTGELFF.

The V and J genes are TRBV4-1 and TRBJ1-1, with D tentatively TRBD1 (5 bases). The CDR3 is 15 amino acids. With 3 bases removed from V and 1 base from J, the gap between germline ends came to 12 bases. The V gene's germline CDR1 is MGHRA and CDR2 YSYEKL. The CDR3 DNA reads TGCGCCAGCAGCCAGGGATCAGGGCGGAACACTGAAGCTTTCTTT. This gives the protein CASSQGSGRNTEAFF.

This CDR3 reads CASSRSAGGLADTQYF. CDR3 in DNA: TGTGCCAGCAGCCGATCAGCGGGGGGGCTCGCAGATACGCAGTATTTT. The gene calls are TRBV4-2 and TRBJ2-3, with 10 nucleotides matching TRBD2. Germline values: CDR1 LGHNA, CDR2 YNFKEQ. J gave up 4 bases and V 4 bases, and 8 bases lay outside the gene matches. The CDR3 totals 16 residues.

This clone was seen only once. The chain recombines TRBV6-6 with TRBJ1-4, with TRBD1 matching 9 bases. With V trimmed by 5 bases and J by 7 bases, 11 bases remained unmatched. The germline V gene has CDR1 MNHNY and CDR2 SVGAGI (reference sequence). The length of the CDR3 is 16 residues. The CDR3 here is CASSPTQTGGTEKLFF. CDR3 in DNA: TGTGCCAGCAGTCCCACCCAGACAGGGGGGACTGAAAAACTGTTTTTT.

In this sample, this clone turned up once. The chain carries TRBV11-3 and TRBJ2-5; TRBD2 matches at 9 bases. The CDR3 covers 15 residues. Germline CDR1 is SGHNT and CDR2 is YENEEA. J was trimmed by 5 bases and V by 1 base; bases with no gene match: 5. The CDR3, as DNA: TGTGCCAGCAGCTTAGGAGGTCTAGCGGGGGAGACCCAGTACTTC. It is translated as CASSLGGLAGETQYF.

The chain joins TRBV12-3 or TRBV12-4 to TRBJ1-5, with D possibly being TRBD1 (6 bases). V was shortened by 5 bases and J by 7 bases, with 12 bases between the two germline ends. The CDR3 consists of 13 residues. CDR3 DNA: TGTGCCAGCAGTGTACAGGGTTTGCAGCCCCAGCATTTT. Translating it yields CASSVQGLQPQHF.

The CDR3 nucleotides are TGCGCCAGCAGCTTGGAAAGCCAGGCCTACGAGCAGTACTTC. Its translation: CASSLESQAYEQYF. The chain employs TRBV5-1 and TRBJ2-7; D gene unclear. Trimming stripped 0 bases from V and 2 bases from J, with 9 bases between. The CDR3 spans 14 residues. Germline CDR1 is SGHRS and CDR2 is YFSETQ. The full variable domain, its missing parts supplied by reference TRBV5-1 and TRBJ2-7, is KAGVTQTPRYLIKTRGQQVTLSCSPISGHRSVSWYQQTPGQGLQFLFEYFSETQRNKGNFPGRFSGRQFSNSRSEMNVSTLELGDSALYLCASSLESQAYEQYFGPGTRLTVT.

The chain recombines TRBV28 with TRBJ2-3; the D gene is possibly TRBD1 (6 bases). The ends were cut back, 10 bases at V and 2 bases at J, with 16 bases in the middle. The CDR3 contains 14 residues. CDR1 and CDR2 (germline): MDHEN, SYDVKM. CDR3 residues: CAIKRGIHTDTQYF. In DNA, the CDR3 is TGTGCCATCAAAAGGGGGATCCACACAGATACGCAGTATTTT.

The chain employs TRBV4-1 and TRBJ1-5; D gene ambiguous. V was trimmed by 0 bases and J by 0 bases, leaving 9 bases between them. Per germline, CDR1 MGHRA and CDR2 YSYEKL. The CDR3 covers 16 residues. This chain's CDR3 is CASSQDLIGSNQPQHF. In DNA, the CDR3 is TGCGCCAGCAGCCAAGATCTAATTGGTAGCAATCAGCCCCAGCATTTT.

The V gene is TRBV5-1, the J gene TRBJ2-3; 12 nucleotides match TRBD2. The CDR3 length is 15 residues. The germline gives CDR1 SGHRS, CDR2 YFSETQ. J lost 3 bases, V lost 4 bases, and 3 bases had no gene match. CDR3 DNA sequence: TGCGCCAGCAGCGCTAGCGGGGGGGGAACAGATACGCAGTATTTT. Its protein product is CASSASGGGTDTQYF.

The chain carries TRBV12-3 or TRBV12-4 and TRBJ1-5; 9 nucleotides align to TRBD1. V lost 7 bases to trimming and J lost 4 bases; unmatched junction nucleotides: 2. The CDR3 has 13 amino acids. The CDR3 protein is CASTGQGNQPQHF. CDR3 coding DNA: TGTGCCAGCACTGGACAGGGGAATCAGCCCCAGCATTTT.

This chain uses TRBV5-1 with TRBJ1-4; 7 positions match TRBD1. CDR3 length equals 16 residues. The junction had 12 bases not matched to a gene; V was cut back by 4 bases and J by 6 bases. The germline gives CDR1 SGHRS, CDR2 YFSETQ. The CDR3 here is CASSGESRGRDEKLFF. The CDR3 coding sequence is TGCGCCAGCAGCGGGGAATCAAGGGGGCGTGATGAAAAACTGTTTTTT.

This chain links TRBV7-9 with TRBJ2-5, with D uncertain. The CDR3 is 12 amino acids. Germline CDR1 is SEHNR and CDR2 is FQNEAQ (reference sequence). V dropped 0 bases and J dropped 5 bases, with 4 bases sitting between them. The DNA for the CDR3 is TGTGCCAGCAGCTTAGCGGAGGAGACCCAGTACTTC. It specifies CASSLAEETQYF. Drawing the rest from reference TRBV7-9 and TRBJ2-5, the complete variable domain is DTGVSQNPRHKITKRGQNVTFRCDPISEHNRLYWYRQTLGQGPEFLTYFQNEAQLEKSRLLSDRFSAERPKGSFSTLEIQRTEQGDSAMYLCASSLAEETQYFGPGTRLLVL.

The chain carries TRBV7-9 and TRBJ1-1; no clear D gene. V was cut by 3 bases and J by 3 bases, with 11 bases left in between. Germline V gene data show CDR1 as SEHNR and CDR2 as FQNEAQ (reference sequence). This CDR3 comprises 14 residues. Written as DNA, the CDR3 is TGTGCCAGCAGCTTCGGCCAGGTCTACACTGAAGCTTTCTTT. It is translated as CASSFGQVYTEAFF.